A selection of T cell receptor beta chains follows, all from one sample in a study of CD8 T cells in ankylosing spondylitis. TCRdb reprocessed the 5' RACE reads via MiXCR and lists one record per CDR3 protein. The profile shows 300,000 to 350,000 distinct CDR3 sequences, roughly 20% of them singletons. The sequencing sample was made of blood, either unsorted or a sorted T cell fraction (not recorded which). The receptors were sampled from a female donor with ankylosing spondylitis or in good health (not recorded which). CDR3s leave out the opening cysteine and the closing phenylalanine or tryptophan.

SAISQGKNYGYT,TRBV29-1,TRBJ1-2
AISHLTSDEQF,TRBV10-3,TRBJ2-1
SVGPRPNNEQF,TRBV29-1,TRBJ2-1
AISGGLAEINEQF,TRBV10-3,TRBJ2-1
ASSTTARGEQF,TRBV19,TRBJ2-1
SASKTGSNSQPQH,TRBV20-1,TRBJ1-5
ASSLGRGKPGYGYT,TRBV12-3/TRBV12-4,TRBJ1-2
ASSFQGGGYT,TRBV7-2,TRBJ1-2
ASRGTGFWTGELF,TRBV2,TRBJ2-2
ASSPSRELMDGYT,TRBV18,TRBJ1-2
ASSQLVGSGEQF,TRBV11-2,TRBJ2-1
ASSPNLGSAGELF,TRBV9,TRBJ2-2
SAREVGSNQPQH,TRBV20-1,TRBJ1-5
ASSPLTDQPQH,TRBV18,TRBJ1-5
ASSLANRGEQY,TRBV7-8,TRBJ2-7
SVDRLAAGEQF,TRBV29-1,TRBJ2-1
ASRGAHTGELF,TRBV5-1,TRBJ2-2
ASSQDLAGDYNEQF,TRBV4-3,TRBJ2-1
ASSLTVDEQF,TRBV18,TRBJ2-1
ASSLKGGRAVDEQF,TRBV4-1,TRBJ2-1
ASSPFTGLGDGYT,TRBV18,TRBJ1-2
SPTPTRTSYNEQF,TRBV20-1,TRBJ2-1
ASSLDRKGSPFEQY,TRBV5-5,TRBJ2-7
ASSPAGQRESSGANVLT,TRBV7-8,TRBJ2-6
SAGGGRSLRNEQY,TRBV20-1,TRBJ2-7
SARPGTSPETQY,TRBV20-1,TRBJ2-5
ATSRDSAGIANTGELF,TRBV15,TRBJ2-2
ASSQGLGDGAEAF,TRBV4-3,TRBJ1-1
ASSLYSLNEQY,TRBV5-5,TRBJ2-7
ASTTEGDRRF,TRBV10-2,TRBJ2-1
ASRPGTYEQY,TRBV6-2/TRBV6-3,TRBJ2-7
SARDWTSGNEQF,TRBV20-1,TRBJ2-1
ASSFDFDRGRDGYT,TRBV6-5,TRBJ1-2
ASSPYGQGGPNTGELF,TRBV3-1,TRBJ2-2
ASSPRTLFEYNEQF,TRBV19,TRBJ2-1